This TCR beta chain was obtained from a study of T cell repertoires in cytomegalovirus infection. TCRdb re-called the reads with MiXCR, one entry per CDR3 protein. Of over 300,000 distinct CDR3 sequences listed, roughly 17% are singletons. On this clonotype: Its antigen is not identified.

Germline CDR1 KGHDR, CDR2 SFDVKD. The CDR3 has 14 residues. Trimming stripped 3 bases from V and 1 base from J, with 5 bases between. The study's findings and limits: Within the response measured ex vivo, HLA-C-restricted CMV-specific TCR beta clonotypes were dominant.

The source of this sequence is a human donor in good health (CMV status not recorded). Some clones in this sample may be carry-over from other donors' samples. The chain has TRBV24-1 and TRBJ2-2, with D unresolved. Sequenced input: PBMCs. CDR3 amino acids: CATSDVRNTGELFF. CDR3 coding DNA: TGTGCCACCAGTGATGTTCGGAACACCGGGGAGCTGTTTTTT.